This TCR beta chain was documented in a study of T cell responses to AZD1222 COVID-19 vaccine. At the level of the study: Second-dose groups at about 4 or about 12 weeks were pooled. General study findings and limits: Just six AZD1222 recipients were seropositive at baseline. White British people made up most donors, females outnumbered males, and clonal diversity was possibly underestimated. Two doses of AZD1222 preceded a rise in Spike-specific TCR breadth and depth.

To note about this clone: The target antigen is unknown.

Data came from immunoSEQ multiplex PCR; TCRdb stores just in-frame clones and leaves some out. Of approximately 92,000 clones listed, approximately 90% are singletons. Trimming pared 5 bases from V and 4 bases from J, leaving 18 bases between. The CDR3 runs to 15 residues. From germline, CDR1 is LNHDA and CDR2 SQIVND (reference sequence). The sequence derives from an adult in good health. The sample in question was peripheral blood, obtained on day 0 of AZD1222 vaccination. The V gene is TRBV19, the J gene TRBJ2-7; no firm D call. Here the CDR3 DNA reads TGTGCCAGTAGTCCTCTCGGAGCAGGCGGATACGAGCAGTACTTC. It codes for CASSPLGAGGYEQYF.